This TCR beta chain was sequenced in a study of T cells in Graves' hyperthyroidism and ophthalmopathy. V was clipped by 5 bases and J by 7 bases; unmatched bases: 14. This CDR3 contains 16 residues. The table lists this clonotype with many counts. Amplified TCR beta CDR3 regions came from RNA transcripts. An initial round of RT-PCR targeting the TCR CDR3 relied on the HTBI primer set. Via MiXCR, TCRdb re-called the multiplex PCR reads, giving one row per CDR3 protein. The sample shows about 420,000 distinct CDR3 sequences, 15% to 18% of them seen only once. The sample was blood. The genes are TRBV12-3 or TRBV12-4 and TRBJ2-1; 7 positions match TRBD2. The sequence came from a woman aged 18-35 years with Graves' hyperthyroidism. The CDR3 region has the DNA TGTGCCAGCAGTCGCGTTGTGAGGGGAGGGCGAAATGAGCAGTTCTTC. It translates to CASSRVVRGGRNEQFF.